This TCR beta chain was obtained from a study of cytomegalovirus exposure and HLA in healthy donors. Study context: The Caucasian-associated ancestry cluster held more than 80% of 398 genotyped donors.

About this clone: The antigen remains undetermined.

Study-level results: The study reported that TCR beta sequences accurately predicted HLA-A and HLA-B alleles in most subjects. Sequencing likely produced, as an artifact, a cluster of highly shared sequence variants. By HLA locus, TCR association rates varied in a later analysis, with DRB1 showing the most and HLA-C the fewest.

The PCR had 60 Vbeta and 13 Jbeta primers. TCRdb's copy holds only in-frame clones and misses some; the assay was immunoSEQ multiplex PCR. This sample yields around 150,000 clones, of which approximately 73% are seen a single time; around 9.3% belongs to the top ten. The V gene end was trimmed by 5 bases and the J gene end by 1 base; junction bases not matched to a gene: 13. The germline gives CDR1 SGHAT, CDR2 FQNNGV. The CDR3 has 17 residues. The sequence was collected from a man aged 25-45 years in good health and CMV-seropositive. What was sequenced was PBMCs. V gene TRBV11-2 combines with J gene TRBJ2-7, with 8 bases fitting TRBD2. The CDR3 spells CASSPFIGSGKSYEQYF. CDR3 sequence (DNA): TGTGCCAGCAGCCCATTTATCGGTAGCGGGAAATCCTACGAGCAGTACTTC.